This T cell receptor beta chain was captured in a study of blood T cell repertoires in COVID-19. The CDR3 has 12 residues. Per germline, CDR1 MNHEY and CDR2 SVGAGI. The J segment lost 4 bases and the V segment lost 5 bases, leaving 1 base of the junction unmatched. Participants were placed into cohorts based on the clinical history they reported. Clones were sequenced by immunoSEQ multiplex PCR, and TCRdb holds only the in-frame ones, with some missing. This sample has roughly 220,000 clones; 65% to 90% occur once, and the top ten carry 3.8%. The V and J genes are TRBV6-5 and TRBJ1-1; 7 nucleotides align to TRBD1. Sequences were obtained from PBMCs or T cells enriched from blood (not recorded which). The sequence was collected from a woman in her forties with acute COVID-19. The CDR3 is CASSRGPTEAFF. The CDR3 DNA sequence: TGTGCCAGCAGTAGGGGGCCCACTGAAGCTTTCTTT.